These T cell receptor beta chains were read from a single sample in a study of cytomegalovirus exposure and HLA in healthy donors. TCRdb's table, derived via immunoSEQ multiplex PCR, lists solely in-frame clones and lacks some. The top ten clones hold around 2% of a sample with 150,000 to 200,000 clones, over 75% of them seen once. The sequencing input was PBMCs. Source of these receptors: a human donor in good health. Both conserved end residues are part of each CDR3. The D gene is left open where the match is weak.

V: TRBV5-4; D: TRBD2; J: TRBJ2-3; CDR3: CASSLWGLAGSGDTQYF
V: TRBV6-1; D: .; J: TRBJ2-7; CDR3: CASSEARGEQYF
V: TRBV12-5; D: .; J: TRBJ2-5; CDR3: CASVQGLEETQYF
V: TRBV6-6; D: .; J: TRBJ1-4; CDR3: CASSEGVLEKLFF
V: TRBV7-9; D: .; J: TRBJ2-5; CDR3: CASSFPGVETQYF
V: TRBV7-2; D: .; J: TRBJ2-7; CDR3: CASSLDRAYEQYF
V: TRBV21-1; D: .; J: TRBJ1-5; CDR3: CASSNADRGSNQPQHF
V: TRBV7-9; D: .; J: TRBJ1-4; CDR3: CASSPNSGIMISTNEKLFF
V: TRBV7-8; D: TRBD2; J: TRBJ2-4; CDR3: CASSIREDSNIQYF
V: TRBV5-5; D: TRBD2; J: TRBJ2-5; CDR3: CASSSGLAVQETQYF
V: TRBV6-6; D: .; J: TRBJ1-1; CDR3: CATGRTEAFF
V: TRBV6-6; D: TRBD2; J: TRBJ2-3; CDR3: CASSLAGGTDTQYF
V: TRBV29-1; D: TRBD2; J: TRBJ2-5; CDR3: CSVRNRLARQETQYF
V: TRBV5-1; D: TRBD2; J: TRBJ2-7; CDR3: CASSLTSGGFSYEQYF
V: TRBV11-3; D: TRBD2; J: TRBJ2-7; CDR3: CASRPTSGGRYEQYF
V: TRBV7-9; D: .; J: TRBJ1-4; CDR3: CASSLALEKLFF
V: TRBV4-1; D: .; J: TRBJ2-3; CDR3: CASSQVGAKVADTQYF
V: TRBV6-5; D: .; J: TRBJ2-2; CDR3: CASSYVGPGELFF
V: TRBV7-9; D: TRBD2; J: TRBJ2-3; CDR3: CASSGTSRRTDTQYF
V: TRBV4-2; D: TRBD2; J: TRBJ2-7; CDR3: CASSQVGGTSGGTSSYEQYF
V: TRBV19; D: TRBD2; J: TRBJ2-3; CDR3: CASSLVTGGAGDTQYF
V: TRBV19; D: TRBD1; J: TRBJ2-1; CDR3: CASSTWTGGAYNEQFF
V: TRBV25-1; D: .; J: TRBJ1-4; CDR3: CASSEVTPQNEKLFF
V: TRBV27; D: TRBD1; J: TRBJ2-6; CDR3: CASSLGLRGRAGANVLTF
V: TRBV15; D: TRBD1; J: TRBJ1-6; CDR3: CATSRGQGGLSGSPLHF
V: TRBV4-1; D: TRBD2; J: TRBJ2-2; CDR3: CASSQQLAGGPGELFF
V: TRBV6-6; D: TRBD2; J: TRBJ2-2; CDR3: CASSNRGGETGELFF
V: TRBV4-1; D: .; J: TRBJ1-5; CDR3: CASSQEGSGVLHQPQHF
V: TRBV7-3; D: TRBD2; J: TRBJ2-3; CDR3: CASSSRLAKGPDTQYF
V: TRBV7-2; D: TRBD1; J: TRBJ1-6; CDR3: CASSRDSRSGASLHF
V: TRBV27; D: TRBD1; J: TRBJ1-6; CDR3: CASSLFTGGRRSPLHF